These 20 T cell receptor beta chains originate from one sample sequenced in a study of T cell responses to AZD1222 COVID-19 vaccine. The method was immunoSEQ multiplex PCR; TCRdb's version includes in-frame clones alone and lacks a portion of them. This table holds about 170,000 clones, 90% found once. The source material was peripheral blood, sampled on day 0 of AZD1222 vaccination. The receptors originated from an adult in good health.

This chain joins TRBV6-2 or TRBV6-3 and TRBJ1-5; 9 bases line up with TRBD1. Germline V lookup: CDR1 MNHEY, CDR2 SVGEGT. J was trimmed by 0 bases and V by 5 bases; bases with no gene match: 2. This CDR3 comprises 15 residues. DNA for the CDR3: TGTGCCAGCAGTAGACAGGGGGATAGCAATCAGCCCCAGCATTTT. It codes for CASSRQGDSNQPQHF.

This clone was seen just once. The CDR3 bases are TGTGCCAGCACCCCCCAGGAGAATCAGCCCCAGCATTTT. Translating gives CASTPQENQPQHF. The V call is TRBV6-5, the J call TRBJ1-5; D is ambiguous. V was trimmed by 7 bases and J by 4 bases, leaving 11 bases between them. Germline CDR1 is MNHEY and CDR2 is SVGAGI. There are 13 residues in the CDR3.

The V and J genes are TRBV6-4 and TRBJ2-1; tentative D call: TRBD1 (8 bases). V was trimmed by 3 bases and J by 10 bases, leaving 22 bases between them. This CDR3 has 16 residues. CDR1 MRHNA and CDR2 SNTAGT come from the germline V gene. CDR3 amino acids: CASSDTNRGRAREQFF. DNA for the CDR3: TGTGCCAGCAGTGATACCAACAGGGGGAGGGCTAGGGAGCAGTTCTTC.

This clone was detected once. The J gene is TRBJ1-3, the V gene TRBV9; D gene uncertain. CDR1 and CDR2 from the germline V gene are SGDLS and YYNGEE. The CDR3 is made up of 16 amino acids. V gave up 3 bases and J gave up 1 base, with 14 bases separating them. CDR3 sequence (DNA): TGTGCCAGCAGCGCTTCGCCCTGGGAGTCTGGAAACACCATATATTTT. The encoded protein is CASSASPWESGNTIYF.

V gene TRBV14 combines with J gene TRBJ1-1, with D perhaps matching TRBD1 (5 bases). The germline CDR1 and CDR2 sequences are SGHDN and FVKESK. The CDR3 runs to 14 residues. Deletions cut 7 bases from V and 11 bases from J, with 23 bases between. CDR3: CASTKSGGAESAFF. The DNA of the CDR3 is TGTGCCAGCACCAAATCTGGCGGGGCAGAGTCGGCTTTCTTT.

The chain couples TRBV6-2 or TRBV6-3 to TRBJ2-7, with D possibly TRBD2 on 5 matching bases. This CDR3 region has 15 residues. The V end lost 2 bases, the J end lost 1 base, and 12 bases lay between the germline ends. The germline V gene has CDR1 MNHEY and CDR2 SVGEGT. DNA for the CDR3: TGTGCCAGCAGTTACGAAGAGTCGGGGTCCTACGAGCAGTACTTC. Protein sequence: CASSYEESGSYEQYF.

The chain carries TRBV28 and TRBJ1-5; tentative D call: TRBD1 (5 bases). Between the trimmed V and J ends, which lost 2 bases and 6 bases, there was a span of 8 bases. This CDR3 has 13 amino acids. Germline V CDR1 and CDR2: MDHEN, SYDVKM. The CDR3: CASSLPGSQPQHF. In DNA form, the CDR3 reads TGTGCCAGCAGTTTACCAGGGTCTCAGCCCCAGCATTTT.

V and J are TRBV5-1 and TRBJ2-7, with a weak D call TRBD2 (7 bases). The CDR3 extends over 15 amino acids. The ends were cut back, 3 bases at V and 2 bases at J, with 15 bases in the middle. CDR1 SGHRS and CDR2 YFSETQ come from the germline V gene. Here the CDR3 DNA reads TGCGCCAGCAGCTCGGGGGGCAGAGTAACCTACGAGCAGTACTTC. Translating gives CASSSGGRVTYEQYF.

The V call is TRBV5-4, the J call TRBJ1-1; possibly TRBD1 for D (5 bases). This CDR3 has 16 amino acids. From germline, CDR1 is SGHNT and CDR2 YYREEE (reference sequence). The germline V and J ends were trimmed by 0 bases and 8 bases, with 20 bases remaining between them. The CDR3 region has the DNA TGTGCCAGCAGCTTGGAGTTCCGGGGGGGAAACTCCGAAGCTTTCTTT. Protein: CASSLEFRGGNSEAFF.

This clone was counted only a few times. V and J are TRBV24-1 and TRBJ1-2; 9 bases are a match to TRBD1. Looked up from germline, CDR1 is KGHDR and CDR2 is SFDVKD. This CDR3 is built from 16 residues. V lost 4 bases, J lost 8 bases, and 13 bases stayed unmatched. CDR3 sequence reads: CATSEGTGTGSGGYTF. CDR3 coding DNA: TGTGCCACCAGTGAGGGGACAGGGACGGGTTCTGGGGGCTACACCTTC.

The chain recombines TRBV28 with TRBJ1-1, with D possibly being TRBD1 (5 bases). The germline V and J ends were trimmed by 7 bases and 0 bases, with 15 bases remaining between them. The CDR3 covers 15 residues. CDR1 MDHEN and CDR2 SYDVKM come from the germline V gene. The chain's CDR3 is CASIVIWGMNTEAFF. CDR3 DNA: TGTGCCAGCATTGTTATCTGGGGGATGAACACTGAAGCTTTCTTT.

CDR3 sequence (DNA): TGTGCCAGCAGCTTGGAATTCAGATTCCAGCCCCAGCATTTT. As protein: CASSLEFRFQPQHF. The chain couples TRBV5-8 to TRBJ1-5, with no clear D. Trimming stripped 0 bases from V and 7 bases from J, with 11 bases between. The length of the CDR3 is 14 residues. The germline V gene encodes CDR1 SGHTS and CDR2 YDEGEE.

The chain links TRBV23-1 to TRBJ1-5, with TRBD1 matching over 7 bases. TRBV23-1 falls under the ORF class, with uncertain function. The J segment lost 2 bases and the V segment lost 0 bases, leaving 1 base of the junction unmatched. The length of the CDR3 is 15 residues. The CDR3 DNA follows: TGCGCCAGCAGTCAATCTGGACAGGGCAATCAGCCCCAGCATTTT. It codes for CASSQSGQGNQPQHF.

V gene TRBV7-2 combines with J gene TRBJ1-1; unclear D gene. Germline CDR1 reads SGHTA; CDR2 reads FQGNSA. The V end was cut by 1 base, the J end by 8 bases, with 11 bases between. The CDR3 covers 13 residues. As DNA, the CDR3 is TGTGCCAGCAGCTTAGTGGGCCAAGGAGAAGCTTTCTTT. Protein product: CASSLVGQGEAFF.

The chain carries TRBV6-5 and TRBJ1-2; D may be TRBD1 (5 bases). The CDR3 is 12 residues long. CDR1 MNHEY and CDR2 SVGAGI come from the germline V gene. The germline V and J ends were trimmed by 3 bases and 10 bases, with 12 bases remaining between them. CDR3 coding DNA: TGTGCCAGCAGTTATGAGGGGCGGGTCTACACCTTC. Translation gives CASSYEGRVYTF.

The chain links TRBV29-1 to TRBJ1-1; D gene uncertain. The CDR3 runs 11 residues. Per germline, CDR1 SQVTM and CDR2 ANQGSEA. V lost 7 bases and J lost 5, with 11 bases in between. The CDR3 region has the DNA TGCAGCGCCCAGACGGATACTGAAGCTTTCTTT. Protein sequence: CSAQTDTEAFF.

The chain couples TRBV24-1 to TRBJ2-7; D is uncertain. The V and J ends lost 6 bases and 3 bases respectively, with 11 bases between them. The CDR3 spans 13 residues. Germline V gene data show CDR1 as KGHDR and CDR2 as SFDVKD. In nucleotides, the CDR3 is TGTGCCACCAGTCCTGCTGACCACTACGAGCAGTACTTC. Translating it yields CATSPADHYEQYF.

By sample share, this clone is large (0.1 to 1%). V gene TRBV27 combines with J gene TRBJ2-1; D gene uncertain. This CDR3 has 13 residues. The germline V gene has CDR1 MNHEY and CDR2 SMNVEV (reference sequence). Trimming shortened V by 3 bases and J by 3 bases, and 6 bases separated the two germline ends. Here the CDR3 DNA reads TGTGCCAGCAGTTTTGGTAACTACAATGAGCAGTTCTTC. It yields the protein CASSFGNYNEQFF.

This clone was counted a single time. The chain carries TRBV28 and TRBJ1-2, with 10 nucleotides matching TRBD1. The CDR3 spans 13 residues. The trim removed 7 bases at V and 4 bases at J, leaving 3 bases unmatched. Germline CDR1 reads MDHEN; CDR2 reads SYDVKM. The CDR3 region has the DNA TGTGCCAGCACCAGACAGGGGGCCTATGGCTACACCTTC. This codes for CASTRQGAYGYTF.

The gene calls are TRBV10-1 and TRBJ1-1; D may be TRBD1 (6 bases). From germline, CDR1 is WNHNN and CDR2 SYGVQD (reference sequence). The CDR3 has 13 residues. V lost 7 bases and J 7 bases, leaving 16 bases between the germline ends. The CDR3 nucleotides are TGCGCCAGCAATGTCCAGGGGCCTTTTGAAGCTTTCTTT. This gives the protein CASNVQGPFEAFF.